One sample yielded the 21 T cell receptor beta chains listed below, sequenced in a study of blood T cells in healthy people across ages. A second 7 to 11 cycle PCR used barcoded and J-beta primers. MiXCR, applied by TCRdb to the 5' RACE reads, yields one record per CDR3 protein. The repertoire has hundreds of thousands of distinct CDR3 sequences, about 30% of them found once; the top ten carry roughly 15%. Material: blood. Every receptor here comes from a woman older than 75 in good health.

The chain joins TRBV5-1 to TRBJ1-1; no definite D call. CDR3 length: 14 residues. Germline V CDR1 and CDR2: SGHRS, YFSETQ. V lost 1 base to trimming and J lost 5 bases, with 12 bases between them. The CDR3 loop reads CASSLRLGETEAFF. In DNA, the CDR3 is TGCGCCAGCAGCTTGAGGCTCGGGGAGACTGAAGCTTTCTTT.

The chain has TRBV7-9 and TRBJ2-1; possible D gene TRBD2, 5 bases. Germline V lookup: CDR1 SEHNR, CDR2 FQNEAQ (reference sequence). The CDR3 is 12 amino acids. The CDR3 DNA follows: TGTGTTGGTGTGGGAGAGGTGAATGAGCAGTTCTTC. Translation: CVGVGEVNEQFF. Supplemented by reference TRBV7-9 and TRBJ2-1, the full variable domain reads DTGVSQNPRHKITKRGQNVTFRCDPISEHNRLYWYRQTLGQGPEFLTYFQNEAQLEKSRLLSDRFSAERPKGSFSTLEIQRTEQGDSAMYLCVGVGEVNEQFFGPGTRLTVL.

The chain employs TRBV20-1 and TRBJ2-3, with 13 bases identical to TRBD2. Germline V gene sequence: CDR1 DFQATT, CDR2 SNEGSKA (reference sequence). Trimming took 6 bases from V and 2 from J; bases not matched to a gene: 8. This CDR3 contains 16 residues. CDR3 protein: CSAARTSGGVTDTQYF. CDR3 nucleotides: TGCAGTGCAGCCCGGACTAGCGGGGGAGTCACAGATACGCAGTATTTT.

This clonotype has a count of ten or more. The chain couples TRBV29-1 to TRBJ1-2, with unresolved D. The CDR3 has 15 residues. Germline CDR1 and CDR2: SQVTM and ANQGSEA. V was clipped by 0 bases and J by 5 bases, with 16 bases between them. CDR3 residues: CSVEEGDRAVYGYTF. The DNA for the CDR3 is TGCAGCGTTGAAGAGGGTGACCGGGCCGTTTATGGCTACACCTTC.

This clonotype was seen only a few times. The chain is built from TRBV7-6 and TRBJ2-1, with TRBD2 matching over 13 bases. The CDR3 consists of 18 residues. Germline V gene sequence: CDR1 SGHVS, CDR2 FNYEAQ. V lost 3 bases and J lost 4; bases outside the gene matches: 9. Written as DNA, the CDR3 is TGTGCCAGCAGCTTTTGGGGTTCGGGACTAGCGGGATACAATGAGCAGTTCTTC. Translation: CASSFWGSGLAGYNEQFF. Filled out from reference TRBV7-6 and TRBJ2-1, the complete variable domain reads GAGVSQSPRYKVTKRGQDVALRCDPISGHVSLYWYRQALGQGPEFLTYFNYEAQQDKSGLPNDRFSAERPEGSISTLTIQRTEQRDSAMYRCASSFWGSGLAGYNEQFFGPGTRLTVL.

About this clonotype itself: A read error may be the cause here, since a much bigger clone is one base away. This chain joins TRBV9 and TRBJ2-7; D may be TRBD2 (5 bases). The CDR3 is 13 residues long. V gave up 3 bases and J gave up 6 bases, with 13 bases separating them. CDR1 is SGDLS and CDR2 is YYNGEE in the germline V gene. DNA for the CDR3: TGTGCCAGCAGCGACTCCTCAGGAGGCGAGCAGTACTTC. Translated: CASSDSSGGEQYF.

The chain carries TRBV12-3 or TRBV12-4 and TRBJ2-1, with 15 bases aligning to TRBD2. Near its end, the DNA agrees better with TRBJ2-7, so the J call may be wrong. This CDR3 has 17 residues. The CDR3 here is CASTGTSGGPTYKEQYF. The CDR3, as DNA: TGTGCCAGCACCGGGACTAGCGGGGGGCCTACCTACAAGGAGCAGTACTTC.

This clonotype was seen ten or more times. The chain couples TRBV28 to TRBJ2-7; TRBD2 matches at 7 bases. The CDR3 extends over 19 amino acids. CDR1 is MDHEN, CDR2 SYDVKM, per germline. The trim removed 5 bases at V and 5 bases at J, leaving 24 bases unmatched. CDR3 nucleotide sequence: TGTGCCAGCAGTCCCTCGACCGTTTTTTTTAGGGAGGGGCGGAACGAGCAGTACTTC. This sequence encodes CASSPSTVFFREGRNEQYF.

The CDR3 region has the DNA TGTGCCAGCAGCGTCCTTGGGGGGACAGATACGCAGTATTTT. It codes for CASSVLGGTDTQYF. The V gene is TRBV9, the J gene TRBJ2-3, with a tentative D call TRBD2 (6 bases). The CDR3 is made up of 14 amino acids. The V and J ends lost 2 bases and 3 bases respectively, with 10 bases between them. Germline CDR1 reads SGDLS; CDR2 reads YYNGEE.

The chain links TRBV6-1 to TRBJ1-4; the D gene is possibly TRBD1 (6 bases). This CDR3 has 14 residues. Per the germline V gene, CDR1 is MNHNS and CDR2 is SASEGT. V was pared by 7 bases and J by 7 bases, with 16 bases between. CDR3 loop: CASTLWGLGEKLFF. CDR3 sequence (DNA): TGTGCCAGCACCTTGTGGGGGCTAGGTGAAAAACTGTTTTTT.

This chain joins TRBV6-2 or TRBV6-3 and TRBJ2-3; D may correspond to TRBD1 or TRBD2 (5 bases each). Germline CDR1 and CDR2: MNHEY and SVGEGT. The V end lost 4 bases, the J end lost 0 bases, and 11 bases lay between the germline ends. The CDR3 length is 15 residues. The CDR3, as DNA: TGTGCCAGCAGTTGGGACGAAAAGAGCACAGATACGCAGTATTTT. Translation: CASSWDEKSTDTQYF.

V usage is TRBV9 and J usage is TRBJ1-1, with a weak D call TRBD1 (6 bases). Per germline, CDR1 SGDLS and CDR2 YYNGEE. The V end was cut by 0 bases, the J end by 3 bases, with 15 bases between. The CDR3 extends over 16 amino acids. CDR3: CASSVGTGRLDTEAFF. The CDR3, as DNA: TGTGCCAGCAGCGTAGGTACAGGGAGGCTTGACACTGAAGCTTTCTTT.

V usage is TRBV6-1 and J usage is TRBJ2-7; TRBD2 aligns across 8 bases. V lost 6 bases to trimming and J lost 6 bases; unmatched junction nucleotides: 10. The CDR3 sequence is 14 residues long. The germline gives CDR1 MNHNS, CDR2 SASEGT. For the CDR3, the DNA is TGTGCCAGCAGGAAAGCGGGAGCCTCTATCGAGCAGTACTTC. Translating gives CASRKAGASIEQYF.

With regard to this clonotype: A much more abundant neighbour one base away suggests this may be a read error. The V gene is TRBV20-1, the J gene TRBJ2-1; TRBD2 is a possible D gene (5 bases). CDR1 is DFQATT and CDR2 is SNEGSKA in the germline V gene (reference sequence). CDR3 length: 17 residues. The CDR3 region is CSARGEGSSKILNGQFF. DNA for the CDR3: TGCAGTGCTAGAGGCGAGGGTTCTAGCAAGATCCTCAATGGGCAGTTCTTC.

Turning to this clonotype: Germline and junction disagree at one end, which may indicate a read error. V and J are TRBV11-2 and TRBJ2-1, with 8 bases matching TRBD1. CDR3 length: 18 residues. CDR1 and CDR2 from the germline V gene are SGHAT and FQNNGV. CDR3 in amino acids: CASSLWTGWDSDYNGQFF. CDR3 nucleotide sequence: TGTGCCAGCAGCCTATGGACAGGGTGGGACAGCGACTACAATGGGCAGTTCTTC.

This clonotype was counted a single time. The chain recombines TRBV10-1 with TRBJ2-5, with D perhaps matching TRBD1 or TRBD2 (5 bases each). CDR1 and CDR2 (germline): WNHNN, SYGVQD (reference sequence). The ends were cut back, 5 bases at V and 9 bases at J, with 13 bases in the middle. This CDR3 has 12 amino acids. CDR3 region: CASSWDLGSQYF. The CDR3 DNA reads TGCGCCAGCAGTTGGGACCTCGGGTCCCAGTACTTC.

This clonotype was counted many times. The chain links TRBV5-4 to TRBJ2-5; D gene ambiguous. Per the germline V gene, CDR1 is SGHNT and CDR2 is YYREEE (reference sequence). Trimming stripped 0 bases from V and 4 bases from J, with 13 bases between. This CDR3 has 15 amino acids. CDR3 sequence reads: CASSLGLSILETQYF. In nucleotides, the CDR3 is TGTGCCAGCAGCTTGGGTCTTTCCATACTAGAGACCCAGTACTTC.

This clonotype was counted a single time. This rearrangement joins TRBV30 to TRBJ2-5; D is ambiguous. The germline V gene encodes CDR1 GTSNPN and CDR2 SVGIG (reference sequence). The CDR3 length is 10 residues. The V gene lost 8 bases and the J gene lost 11 bases, with 15 bases spanning the gap. CDR3 DNA sequence: TGTGCCCTTGGCGGCCTGGAGCAGTACTTC. Protein: CALGGLEQYF.

The chain combines TRBV29-1 with TRBJ1-1; 9 positions match TRBD1. The CDR3 is 14 amino acids. Per germline, CDR1 SQVTM and CDR2 ANQGSEA. J was trimmed by 0 bases and V by 7 bases; bases with no gene match: 6. The CDR3 loop reads CSGTQGAVNTEAFF. Written as DNA, the CDR3 is TGCAGCGGCACACAGGGGGCGGTGAACACTGAAGCTTTCTTT.

This clonotype has at least ten counts. The chain employs TRBV18 and TRBJ1-2; unclear D gene. The CDR3 is 12 amino acids. The V gene lost 8 bases and the J gene lost 4 bases, with 11 bases spanning the gap. Germline V gene sequence: CDR1 KGHSH, CDR2 LQKENI. CDR3 bases: TGTGCCAGCGGACTGTTGCTCTATGGCTACACCTTC. Translating gives CASGLLLYGYTF.

This clonotype has a handful of counts. The chain links TRBV2 to TRBJ1-5, with D maybe TRBD1 (6 bases). This CDR3 region has 14 residues. Germline V CDR1 and CDR2: SNHLY, FYNNEI. V lost 7 bases to trimming and J lost 6 bases, with 16 bases between them. CDR3 in amino acids: CASTPWGLGQPQHF. In DNA form, the CDR3 reads TGTGCCAGCACCCCGTGGGGGCTCGGTCAGCCCCAGCATTTT.